The 10 T cell receptor beta chains below all came from one sample that was sequenced in a study of blood T cell repertoires in COVID-19. The assay was immunoSEQ multiplex PCR, and TCRdb's table has in-frame clones only and misses some. The sample records about 210,000 clones, around four fifths being singletons. Input material: peripheral blood. Source of these receptors: a woman between 40 and 55 years old with active or convalescent COVID-19.

The gene calls are TRBV19 and TRBJ1-2; perhaps TRBD1 as D (5 bases). Germline CDR1 LNHDA, CDR2 SQIVND (reference sequence). Trimming removed 7 bases at V and 5 bases at J, with 20 bases between. The CDR3 length is 15 residues. The DNA for the CDR3 is TGTGCCAGTACCACTGGGCCAGGGTTGATATATGGCTACACCTTC. Amino acids: CASTTGPGLIYGYTF.

The chain couples TRBV5-1 to TRBJ2-5; 7 nucleotides line up with TRBD2. The CDR3 runs 14 residues. Trimming at V came to 1 base and at J to 5 bases, leaving 5 bases not matched to a gene. Per germline, CDR1 SGHRS and CDR2 YFSETQ. CDR3 bases: TGCGCCAGCAGCTTGAGGGAGGGCCAGGAGACCCAGTACTTC. As protein: CASSLREGQETQYF.

This chain joins TRBV11-2 and TRBJ2-7; 8 positions agree with TRBD2. From germline, CDR1 is SGHAT and CDR2 FQNNGV. The CDR3 is made up of 16 amino acids. V dropped 2 bases and J dropped 0; count of bases not matched to a gene: 6. The CDR3 protein is CASSLKRELSSYEQYF. CDR3 coding DNA: TGTGCCAGCAGCTTAAAGCGGGAGTTAAGCTCCTACGAGCAGTACTTC.

V is TRBV5-3 and J is TRBJ2-3, with 8 bases lining up with TRBD2. TRBV5-3 counts as an open reading frame of uncertain function. The CDR3 length is 20 residues. V lost 5 bases to trimming and J lost 2 bases; unmatched junction nucleotides: 22. The CDR3 loop is CARRKKSRTRAGDDTDTQYF. CDR3 coding DNA: TGTGCCAGAAGAAAAAAAAGTCGCACCCGAGCGGGAGATGACACAGATACGCAGTATTTT.

This clone was seen a single time. The chain uses TRBV5-4 and TRBJ1-1; the match to TRBD1 covers 7 bases. The CDR3 runs to 15 residues. V was pared by 3 bases and J by 0 bases, with 5 bases of the junction left unmatched. Looked up from germline, CDR1 is SGHNT and CDR2 is YYREEE (reference sequence). The chain's CDR3 is CASSSPDRLNTEAFF. CDR3 nucleotides: TGTGCCAGCAGCTCCCCGGACAGGTTGAACACTGAAGCTTTCTTT.

The chain joins TRBV4-1 to TRBJ1-6, with D perhaps TRBD1 (5 bases). Trimming took off 3 bases at V and 0 bases at J, with 6 bases between the two ends. The CDR3 length is 15 residues. The germline V gene encodes CDR1 MGHRA and CDR2 YSYEKL. DNA of the CDR3: TGCGCCAGCAGCCAGGGGCACTCCTATAATTCACCCCTCCACTTT. Its protein product is CASSQGHSYNSPLHF.

The chain has TRBV18 and TRBJ1-1; 8 bases are shared with TRBD1. The V gene's germline CDR1 is KGHSH and CDR2 LQKENI. V shed 0 bases, J shed 1 base, and the junction held 7 bases outside the gene matches. CDR3 length: 17 amino acids. In DNA, the CDR3 is TGTGCCAGCTCACCACCTTCGGGACAGGAAAAGAACACTGAAGCTTTCTTT. Translating it yields CASSPPSGQEKNTEAFF.

CDR3 in amino acids: CASMRGPINQPQHF. DNA of the CDR3: TGTGCCAGTATGCGGGGGCCTATCAATCAGCCCCAGCATTTT. The chain carries TRBV19 and TRBJ1-5, with D perhaps TRBD1 (6 bases). Germline assignment: CDR1 LNHDA and CDR2 SQIVND (reference sequence). The V and J ends lost 7 bases and 3 bases respectively, with 13 bases between them. The CDR3 spans 14 residues.

This clone has only a few counts. The chain recombines TRBV13 with TRBJ2-7; TRBD2 might be the D (6 bases). Between the trimmed V and J ends, which lost 5 bases and 0 bases, there was a span of 11 bases. The germline V gene has CDR1 PRHDT and CDR2 FYEKMQ (reference sequence). This CDR3 spans 14 amino acids. CDR3: CASSPRENSYEQYF. DNA of the CDR3: TGTGCCAGCAGCCCACGGGAGAACTCCTACGAGCAGTACTTC.

DNA of the CDR3: TGCGCCAGCAGCAACGGACTAGCGGGGGGGATCGAGCAGTACTTC. This codes for CASSNGLAGGIEQYF. This chain links TRBV4-3 with TRBJ2-7; 15 nucleotides align to TRBD2. CDR1 is LGHNA and CDR2 is YSLEER in the germline V gene. The CDR3 has 15 residues. J lost 6 bases, V lost 5 bases, and 5 bases had no gene match.